The 5 T cell receptor beta chains presented below share a single source sample, sequenced in a study of CD8 T cells in ankylosing spondylitis. Study-wide results and caveats: Roughly 8 highly homologous variants formed a TCR beta motif that appeared characteristic of ankylosing spondylitis blood.

TCRdb fed the 5' RACE reads into MiXCR, producing one record per CDR3 protein. The sample consists of around 540,000 distinct CDR3 sequences, roughly an eighth of them appearing once. The antigens of these receptors remain unknown. Sequenced material: blood, either unsorted or a sorted T cell fraction (not recorded which). All receptors come from a male donor with ankylosing spondylitis.

There are a few counts of this clonotype. This chain links TRBV5-5 with TRBJ1-1, with D tentatively TRBD1 (6 bases). This CDR3 is built from 13 residues. V lost 3 bases and J lost 4, with 10 bases in between. Germline V gives CDR1 SGHKS, CDR2 YYEKEE (reference sequence). CDR3 protein: CASSWNRATEAFF. The CDR3, as DNA: TGTGCCAGCAGCTGGAACAGGGCCACTGAAGCTTTCTTT.

This clonotype turned up a few times. The chain's CDR3 is CSVEDWTGGGYNEQFF. CDR3 sequence (DNA): TGCAGCGTTGAAGACTGGACAGGGGGTGGTTACAATGAGCAGTTCTTC. The chain recombines TRBV29-1 with TRBJ2-1; TRBD1 agrees at 10 bases. Germline CDR1 and CDR2: SQVTM and ANQGSEA. The CDR3 totals 16 residues. The ends lost 0 bases at V and 4 bases at J; junction bases unmatched: 6.

V usage is TRBV5-1 and J usage is TRBJ2-5; D assignment may be TRBD1 or TRBD2 (5 bases each). CDR1 is SGHRS, CDR2 YFSETQ, per germline. The CDR3 spans 16 residues. Trimming took off 7 bases at V and 7 bases at J, with 26 bases between the two ends. Here the CDR3 DNA reads TGCGCCAGCGCCAAACTCCAGGCCGGGGTAAGGGGGACCCAGTACTTC. Translation gives CASAKLQAGVRGTQYF.

This chain uses TRBV12-3 or TRBV12-4 with TRBJ1-4, with TRBD1 matching over 9 bases. The CDR3 is 13 amino acids. The V gene end was trimmed by 2 bases and the J gene end by 10 bases; junction bases not matched to a gene: 2. This chain's CDR3 is CASSLRTGVKLFF. The CDR3 coding sequence is TGTGCCAGCAGTTTAAGGACAGGGGTAAAACTGTTTTTT.

The chain employs TRBV5-1 and TRBJ2-3; 7 bases are a match to TRBD2. Germline V gene data show CDR1 as SGHRS and CDR2 as YFSETQ. The length of the CDR3 is 17 residues. Trimming cost V 0 bases and J 5 bases; bases outside gene matches: 12. The CDR3 reads CASSLEGVGGGVDTQYF. The CDR3 DNA sequence: TGCGCCAGCAGCTTGGAAGGCGTTGGGGGAGGGGTAGATACGCAGTATTTT.